The 18 T cell receptor beta chains listed next were all sequenced from one sample in a study of tissue T cells after allogeneic stem cell transplantation. TCRdb's table, derived via immunoSEQ multiplex PCR, lists solely in-frame clones and lacks some. The repertoire holds about 17,000 clones, with under 80% as singletons. Sequencing input: spleen. The receptors were sampled from a female BALB/c mouse in good health. The strain is characterized by the MHC haplotype H2-d.

This clone was observed a handful of times. Gene names follow the mouse nomenclature. The observed sequence ends 1 residue before the CDR3 terminus, with the missing tail filled in from the germline J gene. The V call is TRBV1, the J call TRBJ2-7; unclear D gene. The CDR3 covers 14 residues. V lost 0 bases and J 6 bases, leaving 12 bases between the germline ends. Germline V CDR1 and CDR2: NSQYPW, LRSPGD (reference sequence). CDR3 DNA (partial): TGCACCTGCAGTGCAGATTCGGGAAAAGGTGAACAGTAC. The encoded protein is CTCSADSGKGEQY. The whole CDR3 sequence is CTCSADSGKGEQYF.

A remark on this clone: The germline and genes are mouse ones. The CDR3 end falls 1 residue outside the read, so it is completed with the germline J gene. The chain recombines TRBV5 with TRBJ2-3, with 9 bases that match TRBD1. V dropped 0 bases and J dropped 1; count of bases not matched to a gene: 2. Germline CDR1 is LGHNA and CDR2 is YNLKQL (reference sequence). This CDR3 spans 16 amino acids. CDR3 DNA, as far as it was read: TGTGCCAGCAGCCAAGACCGGGACAGGGGTGCAGAAACGCTGTAT. Its protein is CASSQDRDRGAETLY. The whole CDR3 region reads CASSQDRDRGAETLYF.

As concerns this clone: All gene names here are mouse names. Sequencing ends 1 residue short of the CDR3 end; the germline J gene provides the rest. V is TRBV13-1 and J is TRBJ2-2; TRBD1 matches 10 bases. After removal of 3 bases from V and 2 bases from J, the junction contained 1 base not matched to a gene. The germline V gene encodes CDR1 NSHNY and CDR2 SYGAGN. The CDR3 runs 15 residues. The CDR3 reads CASSGGQGNTGQLYF. The part of the CDR3 DNA that was read is TGTGCCAGCAGTGGGGGACAGGGGAACACCGGGCAGCTCTAC.

Worth noting for this clone: Mouse gene names apply. The read falls 1 residue short of the CDR3 end, and the missing part is taken from the germline J gene. The chain carries TRBV5 and TRBJ2-5; tentative D call: TRBD2 (6 bases). V lost 3 bases and J 0 bases, leaving 7 bases between the germline ends. Per the germline V gene, CDR1 is LGHNA and CDR2 is YNLKQL (reference sequence). The CDR3 is 14 residues long. Incomplete CDR3 DNA: TGTGCCAGCAGCCAGGGGGGTAACCAAGACACCCAGTAC. It codes for CASSQGGNQDTQY. The entire CDR3 protein reads CASSQGGNQDTQYF.

Concerning this clone itself: Gene names are the mouse ones. The CDR3 is cut off 1 residue early in the read; its end comes from the germline J gene. The chain is built from TRBV13-2 and TRBJ2-5; a weak D match, TRBD1 (5 bases). Germline lookup yields CDR1 NNHNN and CDR2 SYGAGS (reference sequence). CDR3 length equals 11 residues. Deletions cut 2 bases from V and 8 bases from J, with 6 bases between. The CDR3 loop reads CASGERGTQYF. The sequenced CDR3 bases are TGTGCCAGCGGTGAGAGGGGCACCCAGTAC.

This clone turned up a few times. Gene names and germline match the mouse. The read gets to within 1 residue of the CDR3 end, and the germline J gene fills in the rest. The J gene is TRBJ2-7, the V gene TRBV5; D remains ambiguous. Trimming removed 1 base at V and 4 bases at J, with 8 bases between. CDR1 is LGHNA and CDR2 is YNLKQL in the germline V gene (reference sequence). This CDR3 is built from 13 residues. CDR3 DNA, as far as it was read: TGTGCCAGCAGCCAAGGACACGCTTATGAACAGTAC. Encoded protein: CASSQGHAYEQY. The CDR3 as a whole reads CASSQGHAYEQYF.

With regard to this clone: One end of the junction varies from germline; a read error may be responsible. Genes here carry mouse names. The sequence runs out 1 residue before the end of the CDR3; the remainder is reconstructed from the germline J gene. This chain connects TRBV13-2 to TRBJ2-7, with 9 bases lining up with TRBD2. This CDR3 contains 14 residues. CDR1 and CDR2 from the germline V gene are NNHNN and SYGAGS (reference sequence). CDR3 sequence: CASSDPGGEGEQYF. CDR3 bases read: TGTGCCAGCAGTGACCCTGGGGGGGAGGGAGAACAGTAC.

A note on this clone: Gene names and germline match the mouse. Read coverage stops 1 residue before the CDR3 terminus; the germline J gene supplies the remainder. This chain links TRBV19 with TRBJ1-2; D uncertain. The V and J ends lost 1 base and 0 bases respectively, with 4 bases between them. The germline V gene encodes CDR1 FNHDT and CDR2 SITEND (reference sequence). The CDR3 extends over 13 amino acids. CDR3 residues: CASSITTNSDYTF. The DNA read from the CDR3 is TGTGCCAGCAGTATAACAACAAACTCCGACTACACC.

This clone has only a few counts. Germline and genes: mouse. Sequencing ends 1 residue short of the CDR3 end; the germline J gene provides the rest. The gene calls are TRBV13-1 and TRBJ1-4, with a weak D call TRBD1 (6 bases). V shed 4 bases and J shed 2 bases, with 9 bases lying between them. CDR1 and CDR2 (germline): NSHNY, SYGAGN. This CDR3 has 14 amino acids. Incomplete CDR3 DNA: TGTGCCAGCAGTAGGACAGCCTCCAACGAAAGATTATTT. This encodes CASSRTASNERLF. The whole CDR3 is CASSRTASNERLFF.

Of note for this clone: Gene names are mouse gene names. The CDR3 bases that were read are TGTGCCAGCAGCTTTTACAGGGGGCCTAATTCGCCCCTCTAC. Amino acid sequence: CASSFYRGPNSPLY. The entire CDR3 protein reads CASSFYRGPNSPLYF. This chain uses TRBV3 with TRBJ1-6, with 9 bases fitting TRBD1. With the read ending 1 residue before the CDR3 end, the germline J gene is used to fill in that end. TRBJ1-6 counts as an open reading frame of uncertain function. Per germline, CDR1 SNHLY and CDR2 FYNGKV (reference sequence). CDR3 length equals 15 residues. Unmatched junction bases numbered 3, after V lost 3 bases and J lost 6 bases.

To note about this clone: The listed genes are named as in mouse. The read comes to an end 1 residue before the CDR3 does, leaving the germline J gene to fill in the end. The chain uses TRBV13-2 and TRBJ2-3; 9 bases agree with TRBD2. The CDR3 is 16 residues long. Trimming cost V 3 bases and J 0 bases; bases outside gene matches: 5. Germline V gene sequence: CDR1 NNHNN, CDR2 SYGAGS (reference sequence). CDR3 amino acids: CASGGTGGSSAETLYF. CDR3 bases read: TGTGCCAGCGGTGGTACTGGGGGGAGTAGTGCAGAAACGCTGTAT.

About this clone itself: Mouse germline and gene names are used. The read gets to within 1 residue of the CDR3 end, and the germline J gene fills in the rest. V and J are TRBV19 and TRBJ1-5, with TRBD1 matching over 12 bases. CDR3 length: 16 residues. Trimming cost V 3 bases and J 6 bases; bases outside gene matches: 7. Germline V gene data show CDR1 as FNHDT and CDR2 as SITEND (reference sequence). The covered CDR3 bases are TGTGCCAGCAGTACAGCCGGGACAGGGGGCGTCCAGGCTCCGCTT. Translating gives CASSTAGTGGVQAPL. The whole CDR3 protein reads CASSTAGTGGVQAPLF.

A word on this clone: Gene names and germline match the mouse. Read sequence stops 1 residue before the CDR3 end, and the germline J gene provides the missing end. The chain carries TRBV13-2 and TRBJ1-3, with a possible D match to TRBD1 (5 bases). Germline CDR1 and CDR2: NNHNN and SYGAGS (reference sequence). This CDR3 spans 13 amino acids. V was clipped by 5 bases and J by 3 bases, with 9 bases between them. CDR3 protein: CASGDIGGNTLYF. Partial CDR3 DNA: TGTGCCAGCGGGGACATTGGTGGAAATACGCTCTAT.

As for this clone: Mouse names are used for the genes. The CDR3 extends 1 residue past the end of the read, so its final part is completed from the germline J gene. The rearrangement uses TRBV13-3 and TRBJ1-1; D may be TRBD1 (6 bases). The CDR3 has 14 residues. V lost 0 bases and J 4 bases, leaving 10 bases between the germline ends. Looked up from germline, CDR1 is NNHDY and CDR2 is SYVADS. CDR3 region: CASSDAGEGTEVFF. CDR3 DNA, as far as it was read: TGTGCCAGCAGTGATGCAGGGGAGGGCACAGAAGTCTTC.

A remark on this clone: Gene and germline names: mouse. The CDR3 end is not reached by the read, which stops 1 residue before it; the germline J gene fills it in. This rearrangement joins TRBV2 to TRBJ2-2; 9 bases align to TRBD2. Per the germline V gene, CDR1 is LGHNA and CDR2 is YSYQKL. The CDR3 length is 16 residues. V trimming: 0 bases; J trimming: 5 bases; junction bases outside the gene matches: 4. Incomplete CDR3 DNA: TGTGCCAGCAGCCAAGATGGCTGGGGGGGGACCGGGCAGCTCTAC. Translation gives CASSQDGWGGTGQLY. The whole CDR3 sequence is CASSQDGWGGTGQLYF.

This clone is a singleton in its sample. The genes and germline here are from mouse. The read falls 1 residue short of the CDR3 end, and the missing part is taken from the germline J gene. V usage is TRBV2 and J usage is TRBJ2-1; possibly TRBD1 for D (5 bases). Germline CDR1 LGHNA, CDR2 YSYQKL. There are 14 residues in the CDR3. The V and J ends lost 1 base and 1 base respectively, with 5 bases between them. The CDR3 DNA, read in part, is TGTGCCAGCAGCCAAGGACAGAACTATGCTGAGCAGTTC. It specifies CASSQGQNYAEQF. The whole CDR3 protein reads CASSQGQNYAEQFF.

As regards this clone: The genes and germline here are from mouse. The read terminates 1 residue before the CDR3 end, so the remaining end is supplied by the germline J gene. The chain joins TRBV13-3 to TRBJ2-4; tentative D call: TRBD2 (7 bases). The V gene lost 6 bases and the J gene lost 1 base, with 15 bases spanning the gap. CDR1 NNHDY and CDR2 SYVADS come from the germline V gene. The CDR3 has 15 amino acids. CDR3 DNA, as far as it was read: TGTGCCAGCACTGTAGGGGGGCGCGGTCAAAACACCTTGTAC. Translated, it gives CASTVGGRGQNTLY. The whole CDR3 sequence is CASTVGGRGQNTLYF.

This clone was seen a handful of times. Gene names are the mouse ones. The read comes to an end 1 residue before the CDR3 does, leaving the germline J gene to fill in the end. The chain uses TRBV29 and TRBJ2-7; 7 bases map to TRBD1. J gave up 6 bases and V 6 bases, and 5 bases lay outside the gene matches. The CDR3 contains 12 residues. Germline CDR1 is MSHET and CDR2 is SYDVDS. The sequenced part of the CDR3 DNA is TGTGCTAGCAGAGGGGACAGCCTTGAACAGTAC. The encoded protein is CASRGDSLEQY. The full CDR3 sequence reads CASRGDSLEQYF.